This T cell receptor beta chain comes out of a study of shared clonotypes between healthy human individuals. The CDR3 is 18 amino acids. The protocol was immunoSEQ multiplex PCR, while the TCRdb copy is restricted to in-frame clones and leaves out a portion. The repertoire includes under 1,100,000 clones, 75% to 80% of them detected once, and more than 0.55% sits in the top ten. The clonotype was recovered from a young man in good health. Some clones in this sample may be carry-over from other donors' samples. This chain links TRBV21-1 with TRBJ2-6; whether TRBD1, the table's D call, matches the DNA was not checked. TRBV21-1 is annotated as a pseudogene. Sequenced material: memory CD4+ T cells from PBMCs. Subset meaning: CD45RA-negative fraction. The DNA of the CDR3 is TGTGCCAGCAGCAAATGCAGGGCCCTCCTCTCTGGGGCCAACGTCCTGACTTTC. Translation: CASSKCRALLSGANVLTF.